A selection of T cell receptor beta chains follows, all from one sample in a study of memory CD4+ T cells and cytomegalovirus serostatus. Measured with immunoSEQ multiplex PCR; TCRdb has only the in-frame clones, and not every one. The sample lists tens of thousands of clones; approximately 77% were seen once. Sequenced sample: memory CD4+ T cells from blood. All receptors come from an adult in good health and CMV-seronegative. Both conserved end residues are part of each CDR3.

V gene,J gene,CDR3 length,CDR3 protein
TRBV5-1,TRBJ2-7,15,CASSALGQGGSEQYF
TRBV10-3,TRBJ2-3,14,CAINRDRATDTQYF
TRBV7-3,TRBJ1-5,13,CASSRGEGQPQHF
TRBV4-3,TRBJ2-6,17,CASSQGTDLWRANVLTF
TRBV7-8,TRBJ1-6,13,CASSPGGGQPLHF
TRBV6-6,TRBJ2-7,14,CASSYSGRSYEQYF
TRBV30,TRBJ2-5,14,CAWNRGPRGETQYF
TRBV2,TRBJ1-1,14,CASRQTVMNTEAFF
TRBV5-1,TRBJ2-3,16,CASSLALAGGTDTQYF
TRBV15,TRBJ1-1,13,CATTRSFGEEAFF
TRBV5-4,TRBJ2-2,14,CASRLDRNTGELFF
TRBV6-6,TRBJ2-5,11,CASSYKETQYF
TRBV6-5,TRBJ1-5,13,CASRRGANQPQHF
TRBV18,TRBJ1-5,15,CASSPNEGSNQPQHF
TRBV7-9,TRBJ1-2,16,CASSFPGGQDSDGYTF
TRBV28,TRBJ2-4,13,CASSSGTSNIQYF
TRBV4-2,TRBJ1-1,15,CASSQDTGGSTEAFF
TRBV30,TRBJ2-7,12,CARQDSSYEQYF
TRBV6-5,TRBJ2-7,14,CASSWGGSSYEQYF
TRBV18,TRBJ1-2,13,CASSNDRTYGYTF
TRBV9,TRBJ1-2,15,CASSVTSGWSYGYTF
TRBV19,TRBJ2-1,14,CASSISTSGGDQFF
TRBV7-2,TRBJ1-2,13,CASSAGQNYGYTF
TRBV21-1,TRBJ1-4,14,CASRPTGEDEKLFF
TRBV6-5,TRBJ2-2,12,CASRRRTGELFF
TRBV19,TRBJ2-2,15,CASSLGLARTGELFF
TRBV7-9,TRBJ2-7,15,CASSLVGRGNYEQYF
TRBV5-4,TRBJ2-7,17,CASSRGGAGVASYEQYF
TRBV30,TRBJ2-5,12,CACSRVGETQYF